Each of the 5 T cell receptor beta chains below was sequenced from the same sample in a study of T cells in women clearing cervical HPV infection. Sequenced by immunoSEQ multiplex PCR; TCRdb stores in-frame clones only, minus some. In total, the table holds just over 20,000 clones. The sequencing sample was made of blood buffy coat. The receptors originated from a woman between 18 and 70 years old with a cervical HPV16 infection that either progressed to CIN3+ or cleared (not recorded which).

Concerning this clone: The read falls 3 residues short of the CDR3 end, and the missing part is taken from the germline J gene. The chain employs TRBV6-4 and TRBJ1-5; D may be TRBD1 (5 bases). CDR3 length equals 14 residues. The V gene's germline CDR1 is MRHNA and CDR2 SNTAGT. Between the trimmed V and J ends, which lost 7 bases and 4 bases, there was a span of 14 bases. The CDR3 here is CASKPGLRNQPQHF. CDR3 DNA, as far as it was read: TGTGCCAGCAAACCGGGACTCCGGAATCAGCCC.

Regarding this clone: The read stops 3 residues short of the end of the CDR3; the missing end is completed from the germline J gene. The rearrangement links TRBV6-2 or TRBV6-3 to TRBJ2-4; 7 bases line up with TRBD1. The V gene's germline CDR1 is MNHEY and CDR2 SVGEGT. This CDR3 is 16 amino acids long. The covered CDR3 bases are TGTGCCAGCAGTTACTCGTGGGACAGTCCTAACTATGGT. It encodes CASSYSWDSPNYG. In full, the CDR3 is CASSYSWDSPNYGQYF.

Comments on this clone: Read coverage stops 3 residues before the CDR3 terminus; the germline J gene supplies the remainder. This chain joins TRBV7-9 and TRBJ1-2; 7 bases match TRBD1. Germline-derived CDR1 and CDR2 are SEHNR and FQNEAQ (reference sequence). The CDR3 sequence is 15 residues long. The DNA read from the CDR3 is TGTGCCAGCAGGGATATAGGGGGCGCTCCAGATACC. It encodes CASRDIGGAPDT. The whole CDR3 protein reads CASRDIGGAPDTYTF.

A word on this clone: The read terminates 3 residues before the CDR3 end, so the remaining end is supplied by the germline J gene. This rearrangement joins TRBV5-1 to TRBJ2-2; D is ambiguous. This CDR3 has 13 amino acids. Germline assignment: CDR1 SGHRS and CDR2 YFSETQ. The CDR3 is CASSLDGNSPLFF. The covered CDR3 bases are TGCGCCAGCAGCTTGGACGGTAATTCACCG.

A remark on this clone: The read comes to an end 3 residues before the CDR3 does, leaving the germline J gene to fill in the end. This rearrangement joins TRBV30 to TRBJ2-3; no clear D gene. There are 15 residues in the CDR3. Germline CDR1 and CDR2: GTSNPN and SVGIG (reference sequence). Trimming cost V 0 bases and J 4 bases, with 14 bases left between them. The covered CDR3 bases are TGTGCCTGGAGTGTACCTTCCGGTTTGGCAGATACG. Protein: CAWSVPSGLADT. The full CDR3 sequence reads CAWSVPSGLADTQYF. The full variable domain, completed using reference TRBV30 and TRBJ2-3, is SQTIHQWPATLVQPVGSPLSLECTVEGTSNPNLYWYRQAAGRGLQLLFYSVGIGQISSEVPQNLSASRPQDRQFILSSKKLLLSDSGFYLCAWSVPSGLADTQYFGPGTRLTVL.